This T cell receptor (beta chain) was observed in a study of control samples from healthy donors and cancer patients. Here immunoSEQ multiplex PCR was the method, and the copy in TCRdb shows in-frame clones only, minus some. The sample lists 150,000 to 200,000 clones; 80% to 90% were seen once. Trimming removed 4 bases at V and 6 bases at J, with 13 bases between. Germline lookup yields CDR1 LGHDT and CDR2 YNNKEL (reference sequence). The CDR3 extends over 13 amino acids. This chain connects TRBV3-1 (or the pseudogene TRBV3-2) to TRBJ2-7, with D perhaps given as TRBD1 or TRBD2 (5 bases each). The source of this sequence is a woman aged 30 to 39 in good health. Specimen: blood. CDR3 in amino acids: CASSPRSGTEQYV. In nucleotides, the CDR3 is TGTGCCAGCAGCCCCCGTTCGGGGACCGAGCAGTACGTC.